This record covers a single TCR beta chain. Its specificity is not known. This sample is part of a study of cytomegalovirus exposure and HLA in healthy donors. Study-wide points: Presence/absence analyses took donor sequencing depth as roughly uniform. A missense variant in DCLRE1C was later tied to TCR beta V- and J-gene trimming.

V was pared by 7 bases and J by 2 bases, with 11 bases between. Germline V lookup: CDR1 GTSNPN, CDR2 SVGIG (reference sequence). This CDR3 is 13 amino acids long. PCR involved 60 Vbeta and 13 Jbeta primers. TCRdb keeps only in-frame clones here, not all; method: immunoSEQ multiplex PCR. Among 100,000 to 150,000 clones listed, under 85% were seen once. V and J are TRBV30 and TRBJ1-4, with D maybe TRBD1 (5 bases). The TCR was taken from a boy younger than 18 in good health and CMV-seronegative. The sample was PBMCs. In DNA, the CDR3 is TGTGCCTACGCAGGGTTTACTAATGAAAAACTGTTTTTT. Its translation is CAYAGFTNEKLFF.